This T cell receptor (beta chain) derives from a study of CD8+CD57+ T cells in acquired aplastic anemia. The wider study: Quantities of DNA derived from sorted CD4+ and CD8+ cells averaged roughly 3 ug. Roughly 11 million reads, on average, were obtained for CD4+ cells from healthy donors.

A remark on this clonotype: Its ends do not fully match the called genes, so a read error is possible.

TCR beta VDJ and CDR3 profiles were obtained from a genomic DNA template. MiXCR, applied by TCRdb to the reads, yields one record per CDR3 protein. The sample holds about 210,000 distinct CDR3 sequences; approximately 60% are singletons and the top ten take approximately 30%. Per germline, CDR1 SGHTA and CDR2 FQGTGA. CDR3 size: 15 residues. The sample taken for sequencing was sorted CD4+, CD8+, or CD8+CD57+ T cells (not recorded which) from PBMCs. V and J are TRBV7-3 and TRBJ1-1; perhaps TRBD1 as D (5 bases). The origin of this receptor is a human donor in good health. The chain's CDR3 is CACSSTGPMNTEAFF. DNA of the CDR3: TGTGCCTGCAGCTCGACGGGGCCCATGAACACTGAAGCTTTCTTT.